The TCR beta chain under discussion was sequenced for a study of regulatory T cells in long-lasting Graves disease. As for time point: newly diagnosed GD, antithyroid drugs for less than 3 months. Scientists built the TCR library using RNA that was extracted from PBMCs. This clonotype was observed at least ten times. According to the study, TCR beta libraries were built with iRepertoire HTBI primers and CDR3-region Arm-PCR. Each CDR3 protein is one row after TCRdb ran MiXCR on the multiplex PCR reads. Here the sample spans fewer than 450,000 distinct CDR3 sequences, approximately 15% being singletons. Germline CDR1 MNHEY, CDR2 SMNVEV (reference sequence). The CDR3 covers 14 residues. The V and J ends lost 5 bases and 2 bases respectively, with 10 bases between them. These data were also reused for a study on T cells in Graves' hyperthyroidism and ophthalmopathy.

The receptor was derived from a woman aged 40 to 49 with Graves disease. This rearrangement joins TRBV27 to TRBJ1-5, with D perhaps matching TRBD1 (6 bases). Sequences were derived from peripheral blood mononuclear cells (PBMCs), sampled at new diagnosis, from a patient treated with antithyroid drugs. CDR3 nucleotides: TGTGCCAGCAGTCCTCCAGGGGGCAATCAGCCCCAGCATTTT. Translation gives CASSPPGGNQPQHF.